Many counts were recorded for the clone carrying this TCR beta chain. Antigen: not known. This entry is derived from a study of T cells in Graves' hyperthyroidism and ophthalmopathy. Overall study context: Staff took peripheral blood when the initial diagnosis was made, before any treatment began. Findings and limits, study-wide: Expanded thyroid clonotypes (above 0.001) were mostly also found in blood.

The V gene lost 6 bases and the J gene lost 0 bases, with 9 bases spanning the gap. The length of the CDR3 is 13 residues. Reasons for excluding patients were uncontrolled infection, other autoimmune disease, pregnancy or lactation. Amplified regions were TCR beta CDR3 sequences from RNA transcripts. The primer set for the first-round RT-PCR of the TCR CDR3 was HTBI. TCRdb reprocessed the multiplex PCR reads with MiXCR, giving one entry per CDR3 protein. The sample lists around 400,000 distinct CDR3 sequences; 25% were seen once. Sequenced sample: blood. The gene calls are TRBV12-3 or TRBV12-4 and TRBJ2-7; D remains unclear. This clonotype was sampled from a man between 50 and 59 years old with Graves' hyperthyroidism. The CDR3 DNA follows: TGTGCCAGCAGCTCGGACCTCTCCTACGAGCAGTACTTC. It specifies CASSSDLSYEQYF.